Below are 3 T cell receptor beta chains sequenced from a single sample in a study of human T cells and chemical hapten exposure. The time point was: pre-sensitization, week 0. Treatment: therapeutic diphenylcyclopropenone sensitization with weekly scalp DPC. Via MiXCR, TCRdb re-called the RACE reads, giving one row per CDR3 protein. The sample lists about 350,000 distinct CDR3 sequences; 5.5% were seen once. The sequencing used whole blood, collected in connection with sensitization to the hapten diphenylcyclopropenone (DPC). Receptor source: a woman in her late teens or twenties with alopecia areata. Some clones in this sample may be carry-over from other donors' samples.

A few counts support this clonotype. CDR3 loop: CASSEAQQVQYF. Here the CDR3 DNA reads TGTGCCAGCAGTGAAGCACAACAGGTCCAGTACTTC. The rearrangement links TRBV2 to TRBJ2-4; tentative D call: TRBD1 (5 bases). The V end was cut by 0 bases, the J end by 13 bases, with 10 bases between. This CDR3 is 12 amino acids long. The germline CDR1 and CDR2 sequences are SNHLY and FYNNEI.

This clonotype was seen many times. The chain has TRBV10-3 and TRBJ2-7, with D tentatively TRBD1 (6 bases). The CDR3 is made up of 14 amino acids. CDR1 is ENHRY and CDR2 is SYGVKD in the germline V gene. Trimming cost V 6 bases and J 2 bases, with 14 bases left between them. The CDR3 loop is CAISRDRRTYEQYF. In nucleotides, the CDR3 is TGTGCCATCAGCAGAGACAGGAGGACCTACGAGCAGTACTTC.

This clonotype was counted a few times. J is TRBJ1-5 and V is TRBV2; TRBD1 matches 10 bases. This CDR3 region has 15 residues. Germline V gene sequence: CDR1 SNHLY, CDR2 FYNNEI. Losses at the gene ends were 7 bases for V and 7 bases for J; bases not matched to a gene: 10. The CDR3 protein is CASTATGGQGQPQHF. As DNA, the CDR3 is TGTGCCAGCACGGCGACAGGGGGCCAGGGGCAGCCCCAGCATTTT.